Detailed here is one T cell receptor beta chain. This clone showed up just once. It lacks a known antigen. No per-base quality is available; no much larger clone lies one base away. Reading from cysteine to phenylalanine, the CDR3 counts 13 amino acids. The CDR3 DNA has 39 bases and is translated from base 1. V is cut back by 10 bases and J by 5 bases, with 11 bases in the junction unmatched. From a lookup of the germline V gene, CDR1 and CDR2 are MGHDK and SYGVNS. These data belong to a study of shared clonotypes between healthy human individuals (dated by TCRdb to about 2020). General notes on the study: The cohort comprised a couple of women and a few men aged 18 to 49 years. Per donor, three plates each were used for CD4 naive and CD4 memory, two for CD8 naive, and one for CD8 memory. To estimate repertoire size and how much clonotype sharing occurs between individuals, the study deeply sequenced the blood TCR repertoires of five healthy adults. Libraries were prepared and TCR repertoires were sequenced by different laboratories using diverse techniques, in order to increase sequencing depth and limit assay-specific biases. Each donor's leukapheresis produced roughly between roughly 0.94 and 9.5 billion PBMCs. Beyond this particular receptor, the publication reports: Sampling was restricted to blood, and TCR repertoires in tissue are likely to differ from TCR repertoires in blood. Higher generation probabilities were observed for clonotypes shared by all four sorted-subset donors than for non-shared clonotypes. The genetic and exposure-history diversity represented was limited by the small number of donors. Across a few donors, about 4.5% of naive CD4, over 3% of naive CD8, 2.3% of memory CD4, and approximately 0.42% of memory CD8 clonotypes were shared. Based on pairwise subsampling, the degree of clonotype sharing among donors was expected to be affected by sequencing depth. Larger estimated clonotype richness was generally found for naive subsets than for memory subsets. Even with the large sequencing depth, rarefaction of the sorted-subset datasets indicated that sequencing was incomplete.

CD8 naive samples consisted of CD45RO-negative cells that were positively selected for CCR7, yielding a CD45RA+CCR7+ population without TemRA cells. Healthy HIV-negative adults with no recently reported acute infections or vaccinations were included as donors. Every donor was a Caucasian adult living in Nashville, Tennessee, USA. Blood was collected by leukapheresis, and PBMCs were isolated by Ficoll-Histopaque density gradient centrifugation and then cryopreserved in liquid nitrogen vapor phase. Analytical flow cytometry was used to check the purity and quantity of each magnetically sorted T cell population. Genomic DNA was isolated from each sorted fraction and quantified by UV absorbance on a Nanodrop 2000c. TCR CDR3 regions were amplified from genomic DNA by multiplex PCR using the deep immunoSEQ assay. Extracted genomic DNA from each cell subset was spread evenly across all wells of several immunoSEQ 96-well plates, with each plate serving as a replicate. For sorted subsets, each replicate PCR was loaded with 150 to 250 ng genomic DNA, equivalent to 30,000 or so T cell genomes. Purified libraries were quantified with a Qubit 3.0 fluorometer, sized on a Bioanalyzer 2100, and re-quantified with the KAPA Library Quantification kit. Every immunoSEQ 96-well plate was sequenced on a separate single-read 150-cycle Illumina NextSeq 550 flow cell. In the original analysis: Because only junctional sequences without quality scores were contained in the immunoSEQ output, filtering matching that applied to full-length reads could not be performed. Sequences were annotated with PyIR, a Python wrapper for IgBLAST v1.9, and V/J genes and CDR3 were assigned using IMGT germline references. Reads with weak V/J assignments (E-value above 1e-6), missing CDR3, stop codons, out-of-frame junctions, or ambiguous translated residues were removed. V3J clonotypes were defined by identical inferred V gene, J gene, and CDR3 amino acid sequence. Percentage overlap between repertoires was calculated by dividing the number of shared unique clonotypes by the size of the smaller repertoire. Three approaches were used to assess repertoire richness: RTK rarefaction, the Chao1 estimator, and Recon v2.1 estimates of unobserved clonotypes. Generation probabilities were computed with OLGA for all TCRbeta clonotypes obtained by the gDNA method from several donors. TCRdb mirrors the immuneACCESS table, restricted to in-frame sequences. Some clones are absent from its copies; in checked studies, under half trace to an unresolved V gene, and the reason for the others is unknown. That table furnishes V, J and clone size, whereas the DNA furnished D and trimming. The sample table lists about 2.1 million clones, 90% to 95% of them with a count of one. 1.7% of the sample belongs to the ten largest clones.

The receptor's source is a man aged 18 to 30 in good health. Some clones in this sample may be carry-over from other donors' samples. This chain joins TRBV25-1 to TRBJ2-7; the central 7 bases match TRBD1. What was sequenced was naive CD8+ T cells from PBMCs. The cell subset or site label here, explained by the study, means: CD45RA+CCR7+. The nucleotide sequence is TGTGCCACCGCCCTAGGGGGCAGGAACGAGCAGTACTTC. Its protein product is CATALGGRNEQYF.